This T cell receptor beta chain was captured by sequencing in a study of T cells in localized non-small cell lung cancer. Study results and limitations: The study linked higher blood T cell density to longer overall survival. Appearances in adjacent lung were noted for a median roughly 50 of the top 100 tumor clones.

Regarding this clone: Its antigen is unknown.

Between the trimmed V and J ends, which lost 3 bases and 3 bases, there was a span of 5 bases. The CDR3 length is 12 residues. Germline V gene data show CDR1 as MDHEN and CDR2 as SYDVKM. The table came from immunoSEQ multiplex PCR; TCRdb's copy has only in-frame clones and leaves some out. The data hold under 20,000 clones, with 80% to 95% observed a single time. Sample: peripheral blood, taken before any cancer treatment. The clonotype originates from a male donor aged 60 or over with stage I squamous cell lung carcinoma. This chain connects TRBV28 to TRBJ1-2; D is undetermined. The CDR3 DNA reads TGTGCCAGCAGTTTGTCGCACTATGGCTACACCTTC. This translates into CASSLSHYGYTF.